Listed below are T cell receptor beta chains from one sample, sequenced in a study of blood T cells in healthy people across ages. TCRdb called the 5' RACE reads again in MiXCR, with one record for every CDR3 protein. The table lists some 1.5 million distinct CDR3 sequences, approximately 28% of them singletons. The specimen sequenced was blood. The receptors were gathered from a woman younger than 45 in good health. Each CDR3 is given with its conserved first and last residue.

v_gene,CDR3aa
TRBV19,CASSMGGLWGNEEAQYF
TRBV28,CASSPRTSGLSSYEQYF
TRBV7-2,CASSSIRGIGTQYF
TRBV12-3/TRBV12-4,CASRGGTVSADAQYF
TRBV27,CASSPAASSYGQYF
TRBV11-2,CASSALPSRDSPLHF
TRBV29-1,CSAPMEGYNEQFF
TRBV5-5,CASSSSLAGVVTGELFF
TRBV15,CATKTGGGYNEQYF
TRBV20-1,CSARDPLAGGGNEQFF
TRBV2,CASLKTIASDNYGYTF
TRBV29-1,CSVAGATEAFF
TRBV5-1,CASRRVAGGADTQYF
TRBV5-1,CASSPGTVSYGYTF
TRBV10-3,CAISESGTSNEKLFF
TRBV30,CAWGSGSLQETQYF
TRBV20-1,CSAAGQGRGNEQFF
TRBV2,CASSESQTAGRDYGYTF
TRBV15,CATSRESDRSTYGYTF
TRBV24-1,CATSDGGQPQHF
TRBV2,CASSEPGLGYTF
TRBV14,CASSQGTSPKTQYF
TRBV5-1,CASSPHGAAKNNEQFF
TRBV20-1,CSAREERTGRDSPLHF
TRBV27,CASGNRGTEQFF
TRBV20-1,CSVCPPGLAYNEQFF
TRBV5-1,CASSPGRGVSSYEQYF
TRBV11-2,CASSLYALASGYNEQYF
TRBV9,CASSVDPGGDTQYF
TRBV7-2,CASSLGSQGQGPYSEQFF
TRBV7-9,CASSTDRRNYGYTF
TRBV7-2,CASSRGTSSDTQYF
TRBV6-6,CASTPGGGARNEQFF
TRBV7-2,CASSLVGGRVSYEQYF
TRBV30,CAWRRGDTEAFF
TRBV20-1,CSATQGAGSYEQYF
TRBV14,CASSQEDGVVGYTF
TRBV20-1,CSARSLDRIDEAFF
TRBV3-1,CASSLDRGQNIQYF
TRBV7-2,CASSRRGGAGELFF
TRBV7-9,CASSLHAQKQGQGVRTEAFF
TRBV5-1,CAGSSTTGRNTQYF
TRBV5-1,CASSLSGGPGFEQYF
TRBV6-5,CASRPIGDSAQYF
TRBV5-1,CASSLAPGGGTGELFF